Following are 27 T cell receptor beta chains from one sample sequenced in a study of a mutant IDH1 vaccine in newly diagnosed glioma. This table comes from immunoSEQ multiplex PCR, and its TCRdb copy is limited to in-frame clones, with some not included. The sample lists some 51,000 clones, 60% to 85% seen once, with 1.5% to 2% in the top ten. As to time point: baseline, week 1 (first vaccination visit). The treatment: pre-vaccination baseline after standard-of-care therapy. The sample was PBMCs, taken from a glioma patient treated with radiotherapy, temozolomide or both. These receptor sequences come from a woman in her thirties or forties with glioma.

J is TRBJ2-1 and V is TRBV7-9; 10 positions agree with TRBD1. J gave up 6 bases and V 5 bases, and 7 bases lay outside the gene matches. The CDR3 sequence is 15 residues long. Germline lookup yields CDR1 SEHNR and CDR2 FQNEAQ (reference sequence). This CDR3 is CASSRGTGVVNEQFF. The DNA of the CDR3 is TGTGCCAGCAGCAGGGGGACAGGGGTAGTCAATGAGCAGTTCTTC.

V usage is TRBV4-1 and J usage is TRBJ2-3, with a tentative D call TRBD1 (5 bases). The length of the CDR3 is 16 residues. Trimming took off 1 base at V and 3 bases at J, with 14 bases between the two ends. From germline, CDR1 is MGHRA and CDR2 YSYEKL. This CDR3 reads CASSQATVIETDTQYF. The CDR3 DNA is TGCGCCAGCAGCCAAGCGACAGTAATAGAGACAGATACGCAGTATTTT.

This chain links TRBV18 with TRBJ1-4; D is uncertain. The V gene lost 6 bases and the J gene lost 0 bases, with 11 bases spanning the gap. CDR1 KGHSH and CDR2 LQKENI come from the germline V gene. The CDR3 has 15 amino acids. CDR3 in amino acids: CASSLDAATNEKLFF. CDR3 sequence (DNA): TGTGCCAGCTCCCTGGATGCAGCAACTAATGAAAAACTGTTTTTT.

The rearrangement links TRBV2 to TRBJ1-2; a possible D gene is TRBD1 (5 bases). In germline, CDR1 is SNHLY, CDR2 FYNNEI. The V end was cut by 9 bases, the J end by 5 bases, with 10 bases between. This CDR3 comprises 11 residues. The CDR3 nucleotides are TGTGCCAGATTGGACACTTATGGCTACACCTTC. It encodes CARLDTYGYTF.

The gene calls are TRBV7-9 and TRBJ2-3, with D possibly being TRBD2 (6 bases). This CDR3 comprises 15 residues. Germline-derived CDR1 and CDR2 are SEHNR and FQNEAQ (reference sequence). The V and J ends lost 4 bases and 5 bases respectively, with 16 bases between them. Written as DNA, the CDR3 is TGTGCCAGCAGCTCGGGACTTTGGGAGGAAGATACGCAGTATTTT. It yields the protein CASSSGLWEEDTQYF.

The chain links TRBV18 to TRBJ2-7, with D tentatively TRBD2 (5 bases). The CDR3 loop spans 13 amino acids. Germline CDR1 KGHSH, CDR2 LQKENI. V gave up 5 bases and J gave up 3 bases, with 11 bases separating them. The CDR3 here is CASSVSSGYEQYF. The CDR3 bases are TGTGCCAGCTCAGTCTCGAGCGGCTACGAGCAGTACTTC.

This chain links TRBV23-1 with TRBJ1-1; D remains ambiguous. TRBV23-1 is identified as an open reading frame with a role that is uncertain. The V end lost 6 bases, the J end lost 7 bases, and 9 bases lay between the germline ends. The CDR3 runs 11 residues. DNA for the CDR3: TGCGCCAGCAGACCCGACCGTGAAGCTTTCTTT. It codes for CASRPDREAFF.

The J gene is TRBJ1-1, the V gene TRBV4-3; D gene unclear. Trimming stripped 1 base from V and 0 bases from J, with 15 bases between. The length of the CDR3 is 17 residues. Germline CDR1 and CDR2: LGHNA and YSLEER. The CDR3: CASSQGRIGGMNTEAFF. The CDR3 DNA reads as TGCGCCAGCAGCCAAGGTCGCATTGGAGGCATGAACACTGAAGCTTTCTTT.

The chain recombines TRBV30 with TRBJ2-6; D not resolved. Germline V gene sequence: CDR1 GTSNPN, CDR2 SVGIG (reference sequence). V dropped 1 base and J dropped 3 bases, with 7 bases sitting between them. The CDR3 spans 14 residues. In DNA form, the CDR3 reads TGTGCCTGGAGTGCCAGGAGTGGGGCCAACGTCCTGACTTTC. Protein product: CAWSARSGANVLTF.

The chain has TRBV27 and TRBJ1-6, with 7 bases identical to TRBD1. Per germline, CDR1 MNHEY and CDR2 SMNVEV (reference sequence). This CDR3 spans 14 amino acids. Trimming at V came to 9 bases and at J to 5 bases, leaving 7 bases not matched to a gene. CDR3 sequence reads: CARGQTGNNSPLHF. CDR3 nucleotide sequence: TGTGCCAGAGGACAGACAGGGAATAATTCACCCCTCCACTTT.

The V gene is TRBV19, the J gene TRBJ1-5, with 8 bases matching TRBD1. Per the germline V gene, CDR1 is LNHDA and CDR2 is SQIVND (reference sequence). The CDR3 covers 15 residues. The V gene end was trimmed by 5 bases and the J gene end by 7 bases; junction bases not matched to a gene: 10. CDR3 amino acids: CASSVGRGPRQPQHF. CDR3 in DNA: TGTGCCAGTAGTGTAGGCAGGGGGCCGCGACAGCCCCAGCATTTT.

This chain uses TRBV19 with TRBJ1-5; the match to TRBD1 covers 7 bases. This CDR3 is built from 16 residues. CDR1 LNHDA and CDR2 SQIVND come from the germline V gene (reference sequence). Trimming at V came to 7 bases and at J to 4 bases, leaving 13 bases not matched to a gene. The CDR3 reads CASIPRTGGGNQPQHF. The CDR3 DNA reads TGTGCCAGTATTCCACGGACAGGAGGCGGTAATCAGCCCCAGCATTTT.

The chain carries TRBV2 and TRBJ1-1, with 7 positions matching TRBD1. Germline V gene data show CDR1 as SNHLY and CDR2 as FYNNEI. V lost 6 bases to trimming and J lost 6 bases; unmatched junction nucleotides: 10. The CDR3 sequence is 14 residues long. DNA for the CDR3: TGTGCCAGCAGCGCAACAGGGGCCCGGGCTGAAGCTTTCTTT. It translates to CASSATGARAEAFF.

The chain has TRBV4-2 and TRBJ1-3, with a possible D match to TRBD1 (5 bases). The CDR3 runs to 17 residues. Trimming stripped 4 bases from V and 3 bases from J, with 19 bases between. The V gene's germline CDR1 is LGHNA and CDR2 YNFKEQ. CDR3 DNA: TGTGCCAGCAGCCTATCGTCGGCAGGGCTGTATGGAAACACCATATATTTT. Residues: CASSLSSAGLYGNTIYF.

The rearrangement links TRBV9 to TRBJ2-6, with 7 positions matching TRBD1. Trimming cost V 6 bases and J 2 bases; bases outside gene matches: 8. CDR1 SGDLS and CDR2 YYNGEE come from the germline V gene. The CDR3 is 16 residues long. The CDR3 nucleotides are TGTGCCAGCATGCCAGGGGGTGAACCTGGGGCCAACGTCCTGACTTTC. It translates to CASMPGGEPGANVLTF. Combining the CDR3 with reference TRBV9 and TRBJ2-6 gives the whole variable domain DSGVTQTPKHLITATGQRVTLRCSPRSGDLSVYWYQQSLDQGLQFLIQYYNGEERAKGNILERFSAQQFPDLHSELNLSSLELGDSALYFCASMPGGEPGANVLTFGAGSRLTVL.

The rearrangement joins TRBV27 to TRBJ2-2; TRBD1 might be the D (6 bases). Looked up from germline, CDR1 is MNHEY and CDR2 is SMNVEV (reference sequence). V lost 2 bases, J lost 1 base, and 11 bases lay in between. CDR3 length: 16 residues. DNA for the CDR3: TGTGCCAGCAGTTTACGTGGGGGCCTGAACACCGGGGAGCTGTTTTTT. Its protein product is CASSLRGGLNTGELFF.

The J gene is TRBJ2-7, the V gene TRBV7-9; D is possibly TRBD1 (5 bases). V was clipped by 4 bases and J by 4 bases, with 8 bases between them. Germline V CDR1 and CDR2: SEHNR, FQNEAQ (reference sequence). The CDR3 extends over 12 amino acids. The CDR3 bases are TGTGCCAGCAGCTCAGGGATATACGAGCAGTACTTC. Translating it yields CASSSGIYEQYF.

This sequence joins TRBV7-8 and TRBJ2-3, with a weak D call TRBD2 (6 bases). With 5 bases removed from V and 4 bases from J, the gap between germline ends came to 16 bases. The germline gives CDR1 SGHVS, CDR2 FQNEAQ. CDR3 length: 15 residues. The CDR3 loop reads CASSPAVRDSDTQYF. The CDR3 DNA follows: TGTGCCAGCAGCCCAGCTGTCAGGGACTCAGATACGCAGTATTTT. Filled out from reference TRBV7-8 and TRBJ2-3, the complete variable domain reads GAGVSQSPRYKVAKRGQDVALRCDPISGHVSLFWYQQALGQGPEFLTYFQNEAQLDKSGLPSDRFFAERPEGSVSTLKIQRTQQEDSAVYLCASSPAVRDSDTQYFGPGTRLTVL.

The chain employs TRBV19 and TRBJ1-2, with D maybe TRBD1 (6 bases). The CDR3 loop spans 14 amino acids. V was trimmed by 7 bases and J by 5 bases, leaving 17 bases between them. Germline values: CDR1 LNHDA, CDR2 SQIVND (reference sequence). CDR3 protein: CASINVGTRYGYTF. The DNA of the CDR3 is TGTGCCAGTATTAACGTCGGGACACGTTATGGCTACACCTTC.

The chain recombines TRBV18 with TRBJ1-1; possible D gene TRBD1, 5 bases. Deletions cut 4 bases from V and 1 base from J, with 7 bases between. The CDR3 consists of 13 residues. Germline V gives CDR1 KGHSH, CDR2 LQKENI. The CDR3 loop reads CASSLQANTEAFF. DNA for the CDR3: TGTGCCAGCTCACTACAGGCGAACACTGAAGCTTTCTTT.

The V and J genes are TRBV7-2 and TRBJ2-7, with TRBD1 identical over 8 bases. CDR1 SGHTA and CDR2 FQGNSA come from the germline V gene. The CDR3 runs 13 residues. V lost 1 base and J lost 6; bases outside the gene matches: 2. The CDR3 sequence: CASSLGTGLEQYF. Here the CDR3 DNA reads TGTGCCAGCAGCTTAGGGACAGGGCTCGAGCAGTACTTC.

This chain uses TRBV30 with TRBJ2-1; D not certain. The germline V gene encodes CDR1 GTSNPN and CDR2 SVGIG (reference sequence). V dropped 0 bases and J dropped 5 bases, with 11 bases sitting between them. This CDR3 has 14 residues. The CDR3, as DNA: TGTGCCTGGAGTGTACGAAAGCCGGACAATGAGCAGTTCTTC. Protein: CAWSVRKPDNEQFF. The entire variable domain, with the rest obtained from reference TRBV30 and TRBJ2-1, is as follows: SQTIHQWPATLVQPVGSPLSLECTVEGTSNPNLYWYRQAAGRGLQLLFYSVGIGQISSEVPQNLSASRPQDRQFILSSKKLLLSDSGFYLCAWSVRKPDNEQFFGPGTRLTVL.

The CDR3 DNA follows: TGTGCCAGCAGACTTGATGAGGGCACAGATACGCAGTATTTT. This codes for CASRLDEGTDTQYF. V gene TRBV6-6 combines with J gene TRBJ2-3; D is unresolved. The V gene's germline CDR1 is MNHNY and CDR2 SVGAGI (reference sequence). This CDR3 contains 14 residues. The V end lost 6 bases, the J end lost 1 base, and 11 bases lay between the germline ends.

The table lists this clone with a few counts. The CDR3 coding sequence is TGTGCCTTACGGGGCGCAGCGACTGAAGCTTTCTTT. Amino acid sequence: CALRGAATEAFF. The chain combines TRBV30 with TRBJ1-1; D is possibly TRBD1 (5 bases). V dropped 7 bases and J dropped 5 bases, with 14 bases sitting between them. This CDR3 contains 12 residues. Germline CDR1 is GTSNPN and CDR2 is SVGIG (reference sequence).

This clone was seen once. The genes are TRBV2 and TRBJ2-7; D not certain. CDR1 is SNHLY and CDR2 is FYNNEI in the germline V gene. CDR3 size: 11 residues. V was trimmed by 4 bases and J by 4 bases, leaving 5 bases between them. CDR3 nucleotide sequence: TGTGCCAGCAGTGCCGGTTACGAGCAGTACTTC. It is translated as CASSAGYEQYF.

V is TRBV4-1 and J is TRBJ2-1; tentative D call: TRBD2 (5 bases). The germline CDR1 and CDR2 sequences are MGHRA and YSYEKL. V was cut by 4 bases and J by 3 bases, with 13 bases left in between. The CDR3 is 15 residues long. The CDR3 protein is CASSRSAVHYNEQFF. CDR3 DNA sequence: TGCGCCAGCAGCCGGTCAGCGGTCCACTACAATGAGCAGTTCTTC.

This chain connects TRBV11-3 to TRBJ1-1, with D unclear. This CDR3 is 13 amino acids long. Looked up from germline, CDR1 is SGHNT and CDR2 is YENEEA. V dropped 5 bases and J dropped 1 base, with 8 bases sitting between them. The CDR3 nucleotides are TGTGCCAGCAGCGCTCCTGGGAACACTGAAGCTTTCTTT. The encoded protein is CASSAPGNTEAFF.